These T cell receptor beta chains were read from a single sample in a study of blood T cell repertoires in COVID-19. Sequencing was performed with immunoSEQ multiplex PCR; in TCRdb, only in-frame clones are kept and a portion is missing. Of about 160,000 clones listed, roughly 80% are singletons. Material for sequencing was peripheral blood. The receptors shown here come from a man between 60 and 75 years old with acute or convalescent COVID-19. CDR3s include the opening cysteine and the closing phenylalanine or tryptophan. The D gene is left open where the match is weak. Part of the rows lack a size; the others show once, few, many or a class for expanded clones.

size,J,V,D,CDR3,DNA
once,TRBJ2-7,TRBV4-3,TRBD2,CASSPGLAGELYEQYF,TGCGCCAGCAGCCCGGGACTAGCGGGAGAACTCTACGAGCAGTACTTC
-,TRBJ1-1,TRBV5-8,-,CASSLAGVDTEAFF,TGTGCCAGCAGCTTGGCAGGGGTGGACACTGAAGCTTTCTTT
-,TRBJ1-2,TRBV5-6,TRBD1,CASSLNGQGAVGYTF,TGTGCCAGCAGCTTGAACGGGCAGGGGGCGGTTGGCTACACCTTC
-,TRBJ2-1,TRBV7-2,TRBD1,CASSLWDRGVNEQFF,TGTGCCAGCAGCTTGTGGGACAGGGGGGTCAATGAGCAGTTCTTC
-,TRBJ2-3,TRBV3-1/TRBV3-2,-,CASSAGRGTDTQYF,TGTGCCAGCAGTGCGGGGCGGGGCACAGATACGCAGTATTTT
-,TRBJ1-2,TRBV18,-,CASSSTHDLTNYGYTF,TGTGCCAGCTCATCGACACATGATCTAACTAACTATGGCTACACCTTC
-,TRBJ1-2,TRBV7-2,-,CASSPRASSGDYGYTF,TGTGCCAGCAGCCCAAGGGCATCCTCAGGGGACTATGGCTACACCTTC
-,TRBJ1-2,TRBV5-4,TRBD1,CASSLTTGGGPNYGYTF,TGTGCCAGCAGCTTAACGACAGGGGGCGGGCCTAACTATGGCTACACCTTC
-,TRBJ2-1,TRBV19,TRBD1,CASSDRTGIDEQFF,TGTGCCAGTAGTGATCGGACAGGGATCGATGAGCAGTTCTTC
-,TRBJ1-5,TRBV11-2,TRBD1,CASSLGQGGSYSNQPQHF,TGTGCCAGCAGCCTAGGACAGGGGGGCTCTTATAGCAATCAGCCCCAGCATTTT
-,TRBJ2-3,TRBV29-1,-,CSVEMVLGAPDTQYF,TGCAGCGTTGAAATGGTCTTAGGGGCCCCAGATACGCAGTATTTT
once,TRBJ2-3,TRBV6-5,TRBD1,CASRRQGMTDTQYF,TGTGCCAGCAGAAGACAGGGTATGACAGATACGCAGTATTTT
-,TRBJ1-2,TRBV7-9,TRBD1,CASSHGQGAIGYTF,TGTGCCAGCAGCCACGGACAGGGGGCAATTGGCTACACCTTC
-,TRBJ2-3,TRBV6-6,-,CASSYSKGRGTDTQYF,TGTGCCAGCAGTTACTCGAAGGGGCGCGGCACAGATACGCAGTATTTT
-,TRBJ1-4,TRBV18,-,CASSPPPGGQDEKLFF,TGTGCCAGCTCACCACCCCCCGGGGGGCAAGATGAAAAACTGTTTTTT
-,TRBJ2-5,TRBV7-9,TRBD2,CASSRSGGAETQYF,TGTGCCAGCAGCAGGAGCGGGGGGGCCGAGACCCAGTACTTC
-,TRBJ2-7,TRBV11-2,-,CASSFTHTGNHEQYF,TGTGCCAGCAGCTTTACCCATACAGGGAACCACGAGCAGTACTTC
few,TRBJ2-2,TRBV3-1/TRBV3-2,-,CASSQAGNTGELFF,TGTGCCAGCAGCCAAGCAGGAAACACCGGGGAGCTGTTTTTT
-,TRBJ1-2,TRBV5-1,-,CASSIGAGQNYGYTF,TGCGCCAGCAGCATTGGGGCCGGTCAGAACTATGGCTACACCTTC
-,TRBJ1-5,TRBV2,TRBD1,CASSKDRASNQPQHF,TGTGCCAGCAGTAAGGACAGGGCGAGCAATCAGCCCCAGCATTTT
-,TRBJ1-1,TRBV4-1,-,CASSLQTYDTEAFF,TGCGCCAGCAGCCTACAGACATACGACACTGAAGCTTTCTTT
-,TRBJ2-7,TRBV19,-,CASSIGQGLSYEQYF,TGTGCCAGTAGTATAGGGCAGGGGCTCTCCTACGAGCAGTACTTC
-,TRBJ2-2,TRBV27,-,CASSLSRAGTGELFF,TGTGCCAGCAGTTTATCGCGGGCCGGCACCGGGGAGCTGTTTTTT
-,TRBJ1-5,TRBV12-5,-,CASGLARGPGGEPQHF,TGTGCTAGTGGTTTGGCTAGAGGTCCCGGTGGTGAGCCCCAGCATTTT
few,TRBJ2-2,TRBV2,-,CASRGTTGELFF,TGTGCCAGCCGGGGGACTACCGGGGAGCTGTTTTTT
few,TRBJ1-2,TRBV11-2,-,CASSLYADYGYTF,TGTGCCAGCAGCTTATATGCAGACTATGGCTACACCTTC
-,TRBJ1-6,TRBV28,-,CASSSTGTYNSPLHF,TGTGCCAGCAGTTCAACGGGGACCTATAATTCACCCCTCCACTTT
-,TRBJ1-5,TRBV19,TRBD1,CASSTHWTGNSNQPQHF,TGTGCCAGTAGTACACACTGGACAGGGAATAGCAATCAGCCCCAGCATTTT
once,TRBJ1-2,TRBV4-3,-,CASSQDWGDNYGYTF,TGCGCCAGCAGCCAAGATTGGGGCGACAACTATGGCTACACCTTC
once,TRBJ1-2,TRBV19,TRBD1,CASSAHSGGSDGYTF,TGTGCCAGTAGTGCCCACTCAGGGGGCTCCGATGGCTACACCTTC
-,TRBJ2-2,TRBV18,-,CASSPPAVGTGELFF,TGTGCCAGCTCACCACCCGCGGTTGGCACCGGGGAGCTGTTTTTT
-,TRBJ1-2,TRBV7-9,TRBD1,CASSWGQTDYGYTF,TGTGCCAGCAGCTGGGGACAGACCGATTATGGCTACACCTTC
-,TRBJ1-2,TRBV7-6,TRBD1,CASSLNTGGRSDYGYTF,TGTGCCAGCAGCTTAAATACAGGGGGCCGGAGTGACTATGGCTACACCTTC
-,TRBJ2-5,TRBV6-5,-,CASSYAASQETQYF,TGTGCCAGCAGTTATGCGGCCAGCCAAGAGACCCAGTACTTC
-,TRBJ1-4,TRBV7-2,-,CASSLAVAVNEKLFF,TGTGCCAGCAGCTTAGCGGTGGCAGTTAATGAAAAACTGTTTTTT
-,TRBJ1-5,TRBV19,TRBD1,CASSPRDRRNQPQHF,TGTGCCAGTAGTCCGAGGGACAGGAGAAATCAGCCCCAGCATTTT
-,TRBJ2-5,TRBV18,-,CASSPDSLRGTQYF,TGTGCCAGCTCACCGGACAGCTTACGGGGGACCCAGTACTTC
-,TRBJ2-7,TRBV12-3/TRBV12-4,-,CASSFRTTYEQYF,TGTGCCAGCAGTTTCAGGACTACCTACGAGCAGTACTTC
-,TRBJ1-6,TRBV19,-,CASSIRARDYNSPLHF,TGTGCCAGTAGTATCCGAGCCAGGGACTATAATTCACCCCTCCACTTT
-,TRBJ1-2,TRBV29-1,TRBD1,CSSGGDRDGYTF,TGCAGCTCGGGGGGGGACAGGGATGGCTACACCTTC